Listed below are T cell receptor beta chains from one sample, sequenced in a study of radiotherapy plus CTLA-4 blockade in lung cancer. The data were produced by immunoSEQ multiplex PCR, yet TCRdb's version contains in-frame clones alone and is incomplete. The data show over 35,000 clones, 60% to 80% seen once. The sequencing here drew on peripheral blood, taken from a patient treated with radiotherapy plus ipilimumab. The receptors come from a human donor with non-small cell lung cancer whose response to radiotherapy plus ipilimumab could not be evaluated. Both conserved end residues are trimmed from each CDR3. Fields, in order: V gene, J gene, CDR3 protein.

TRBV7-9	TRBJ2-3	ASSYGTTTDTQY
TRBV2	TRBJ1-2	ASSDRGSYGYT
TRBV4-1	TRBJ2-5	ASSQGGLAGPKGETQY
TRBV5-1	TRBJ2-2	ASSLDLAGATGELF
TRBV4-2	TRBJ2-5	ASSHPGTSGGQETQY
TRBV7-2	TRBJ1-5	ASSPPSGVIYSNQPQH
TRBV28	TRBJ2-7	ASTPGGGYEQY
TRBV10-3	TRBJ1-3	AISEPGSGNTIY
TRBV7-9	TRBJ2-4	ASSLEGGLAKNIQY
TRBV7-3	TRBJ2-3	ASSPTGDTQY
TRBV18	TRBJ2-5	ASSLAGTGGGETQY
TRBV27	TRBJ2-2	ATYSGMNTGELF
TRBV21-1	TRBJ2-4	ATSTVSKNIQY
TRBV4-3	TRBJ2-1	ASSQDGLAGYSSYNEQF
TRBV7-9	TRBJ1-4	ASSLGFQGEKLF
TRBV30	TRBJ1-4	AWSPQATEKLF
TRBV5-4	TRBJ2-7	ASSSRTDEQY
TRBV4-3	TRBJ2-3	ASSYGTSADTQY
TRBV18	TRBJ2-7	ASSIGQGTVYEQY
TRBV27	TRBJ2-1	ASSTSGYYNEQF
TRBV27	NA	ASSLSFSGYPYEQY
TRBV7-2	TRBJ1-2	ASSLAREYGYT
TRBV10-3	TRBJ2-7	AISELTSPHEQY
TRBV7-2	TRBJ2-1	ATQLILARNEQF
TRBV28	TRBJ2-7	ASSLLGGRLAGGLFYEQY
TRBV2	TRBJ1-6	ATSREGSYNSPLH
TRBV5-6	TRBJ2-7	ASSGGSLAGVGEQY
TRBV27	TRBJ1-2	ASSPLGQIYGYT
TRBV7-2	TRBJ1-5	ASRRTGNQPQH
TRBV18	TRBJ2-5	ASSPRDHGKRETQY
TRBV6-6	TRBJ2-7	ASQRGAAYEQY
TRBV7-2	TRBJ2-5	ASSLDRLARPETQY
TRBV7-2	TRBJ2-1	ASSLGGRRLHEQF
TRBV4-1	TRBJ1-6	ASSQDWRQGYSLLNSPLH
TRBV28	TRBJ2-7	ASSWGRMGQY
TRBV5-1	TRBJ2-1	ASSWVSVINEQF